This T cell receptor (beta chain) was identified in a study of T cell responses to AZD1222 COVID-19 vaccine. As concerns this clone: No antigen is known for it.

Data came from immunoSEQ multiplex PCR; TCRdb stores just in-frame clones and leaves some out. This table holds 170,000 or so clones, 85% to 90% found once. Study-wide points: The reported proportion of spike-specific TCRs targeting unmutated variant regions was nearly half. Repertoires were collected only later (after the peak T cell response had occurred). White British ancestry dominated among donors, who included more females, and clonal diversity was possibly underestimated. The breadth and depth of Spike-specific TCRs increased once two AZD1222 doses had been given.

V was clipped by 2 bases and J by 4 bases, with 18 bases between them. This CDR3 has 17 amino acids. Per the germline V gene, CDR1 is MNHEY and CDR2 is SVGEGT. This rearrangement joins TRBV6-2 or TRBV6-3 to TRBJ1-5; D gene ambiguous. The clonotype comes from an adult who received the AZD1222 COVID-19 vaccine. The material sequenced was peripheral blood, taken 28 days after the second AZD1222 dose. The CDR3 DNA is TGTGCCAGCAGTTACCCTAGCTCCGGGCCATCAAATCAGCCCCAGCATTTT. Protein sequence: CASSYPSSGPSNQPQHF.